The source of this TCR beta chain is a study of OX40 agonist ivuxolimab in advanced cancers. Looking at the study overall: The dose-escalation cohort was over 65% male, with a mean age of around 60 years, ranging about 20 to 85.

Sequencing was performed with immunoSEQ multiplex PCR; in TCRdb, only in-frame clones are kept and a portion is missing. The sample gives around 69,000 clones, 85% to 90% of which show up once; around 6.9% is in the top ten. The V gene lost 5 bases and the J gene lost 6 bases, with 12 bases spanning the gap. Germline V gene lookup returns CDR1 MDHEN and CDR2 SYDVKM. CDR3 length: 13 amino acids. The study's findings and limits: There was clonal expansion of CD4+ and CD8+ blood T cells by week 6 at 0.1 to 3.0 mg/kg. Low normalized T-cell clonal expansion was also seen in some nonresponders.

About this clone: The antigen remains unidentified.

The source was CD4+ or CD8+ T cells sorted from blood, collected in a trial of the OX40 agonist ivuxolimab. The chain uses TRBV28 and TRBJ2-3; no clear D gene. The TCR sequence derives from an adult with an advanced solid tumor such as melanoma, head and neck, liver or kidney cancer. The CDR3 sequence is CASSRERVDTQYF. CDR3 nucleotide sequence: TGTGCCAGCAGTCGAGAGCGAGTTGATACGCAGTATTTT.